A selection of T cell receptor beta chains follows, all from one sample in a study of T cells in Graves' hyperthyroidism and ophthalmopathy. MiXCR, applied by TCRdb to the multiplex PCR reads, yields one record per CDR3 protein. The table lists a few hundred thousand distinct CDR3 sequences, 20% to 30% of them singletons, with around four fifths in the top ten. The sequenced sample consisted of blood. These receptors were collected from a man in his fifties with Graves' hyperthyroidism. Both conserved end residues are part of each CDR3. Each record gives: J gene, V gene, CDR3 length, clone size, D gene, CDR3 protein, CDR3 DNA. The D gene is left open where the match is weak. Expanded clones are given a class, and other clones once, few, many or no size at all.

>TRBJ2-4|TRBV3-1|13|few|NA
CASSQAGSDIQYF
TGTGCCAGCAGCCAAGCAGGGTCGGACATTCAGTACTTC
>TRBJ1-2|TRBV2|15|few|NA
CASGGMLAFGYGYTF
TGTGCCAGTGGGGGGATGTTGGCCTTCGGCTATGGCTACACCTTC
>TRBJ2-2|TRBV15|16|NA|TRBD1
CATSTPNGVNRGELFF
TGTGCCACCAGCACACCCAATGGGGTGAACAGGGGGGAACTGTTTTTT
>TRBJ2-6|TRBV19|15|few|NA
CASTSGISGANVLTF
TGTGCCAGTACATCGGGGATCAGTGGGGCCAACGTCCTGACTTTC
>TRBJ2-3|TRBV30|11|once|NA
CACYHGGTQYF
TGTGCCTGCTACCACGGGGGTACGCAGTATTTT
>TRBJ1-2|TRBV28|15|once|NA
CASSSRGRGLYGYTF
TGTGCCAGCAGCTCCCGGGGTCGGGGTCTCTATGGCTACACCTTC
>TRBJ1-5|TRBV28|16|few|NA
CASRLSGDAGNQPQHF
TGTGCCAGCAGGTTGTCAGGGGACGCGGGCAATCAGCCCCAGCATTTT
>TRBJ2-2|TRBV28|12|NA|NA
CASYGNTGELFF
TGTGCCAGTTACGGAAACACCGGGGAGCTGTTTTTT
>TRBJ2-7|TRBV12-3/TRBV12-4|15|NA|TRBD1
CASSASGTGDYEQYF
TGTGCCAGCAGTGCGTCCGGGACAGGGGACTACGAGCAGTACTTC
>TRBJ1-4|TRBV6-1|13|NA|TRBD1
CASSRDSSWVLFF
TGTGCCAGCAGCCGGGACAGCTCCTGGGTACTGTTTTTT
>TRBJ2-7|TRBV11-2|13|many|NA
CASSHGITYEQYF
TGTGCCAGCAGCCACGGGATTACCTACGAGCAGTACTTC
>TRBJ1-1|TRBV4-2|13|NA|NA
CASSQDSNTEAFF
TGTGCCAGCAGCCAAGATTCGAACACTGAAGCTTTCTTT
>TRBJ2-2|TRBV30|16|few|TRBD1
CAWSSRWTGITGELFF
TGTGCCTGGAGCTCCCGGTGGACAGGGATTACCGGGGAGCTGTTTTTT
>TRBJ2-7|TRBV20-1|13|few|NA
CSATLAAGGEQYF
TGCAGTGCTACTTTAGCGGCTGGCGGAGAGCAGTACTTC
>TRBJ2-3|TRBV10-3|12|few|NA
CAISVGEDTQYF
TGTGCCATCAGTGTCGGGGAAGATACGCAGTATTTT
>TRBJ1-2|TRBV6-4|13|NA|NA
CASSDSYGMGYTF
TGTGCCAGCAGTGACAGCTATGGTATGGGCTACACCTTC
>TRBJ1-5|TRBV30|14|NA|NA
CAWSFRGVGQPQHF
TGTGCCTGGAGTTTTAGGGGCGTGGGTCAGCCCCAGCATTTT
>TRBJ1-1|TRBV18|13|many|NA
CASSLNIDTEAFF
TGTGCCAGCTCGCTAAACATTGACACTGAAGCTTTCTTT
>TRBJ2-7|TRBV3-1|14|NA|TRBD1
CASSHLDRAYEQYF
TGTGCCAGCAGCCATTTGGACAGGGCGTACGAGCAGTACTTC
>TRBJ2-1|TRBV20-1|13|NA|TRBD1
CSAPRGQGNEQFF
TGCAGTGCCCCAAGAGGACAGGGGAATGAGCAGTTCTTC
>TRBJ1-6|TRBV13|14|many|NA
CASSLRGRNSPLHF
TGTGCCAGCAGCTTAAGGGGCAGGAATTCACCCCTCCACTTT
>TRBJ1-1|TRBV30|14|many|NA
CAWSKWGQNTEAFF
TGTGCCTGGAGTAAGTGGGGACAGAACACTGAAGCTTTCTTT
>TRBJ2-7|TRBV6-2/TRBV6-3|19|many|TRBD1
CASSPLRSGQGGRGYEQYF
TGTGCCAGCAGCCCCCTACGTTCCGGACAGGGCGGTAGGGGCTACGAGCAGTACTTC
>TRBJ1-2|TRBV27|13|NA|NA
CASSSRSGMGYTF
TGTGCCAGCAGTTCCCGTTCCGGAATGGGCTACACCTTC
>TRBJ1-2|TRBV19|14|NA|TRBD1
CASSIGTGFVGYTF
TGTGCCAGTAGTATCGGGACAGGGTTTGTGGGCTACACCTTC
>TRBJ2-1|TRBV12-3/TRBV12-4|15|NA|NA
CASRRSGSSYNEQFF
TGTGCCAGCAGACGCTCGGGGAGCTCCTACAATGAGCAGTTCTTC
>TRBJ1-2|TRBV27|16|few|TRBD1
CASSPRTDRGNYGYTF
TGTGCCAGCAGCCCCCGGACGGACAGGGGTAACTATGGCTACACCTTC
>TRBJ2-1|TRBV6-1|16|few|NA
CASSERGPAGANEQFF
TGTGCCAGCAGTGAACGGGGCCCCGCAGGGGCCAATGAGCAGTTCTTC
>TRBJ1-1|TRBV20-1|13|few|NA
CSAFNRVNTEAFF
TGCAGTGCTTTTAATAGGGTGAACACTGAAGCTTTCTTT
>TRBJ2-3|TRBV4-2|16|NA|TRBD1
CASSQGGQGITDTQYF
TGTGCCAGCAGCCAGGGCGGACAGGGGATAACAGATACGCAGTATTTT
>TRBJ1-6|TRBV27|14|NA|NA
CASSSLWGDSPLHF
TGTGCCAGCAGTTCTCTGTGGGGGGATTCACCCCTCCACTTT
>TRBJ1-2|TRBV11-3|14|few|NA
CASSPEGQNYGYTF
TGTGCCAGCAGCCCCGAAGGACAGAACTATGGCTACACCTTC
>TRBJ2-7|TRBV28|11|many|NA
CASSSIYEQYF
TGTGCCAGCAGTTCTATCTACGAGCAGTACTTC
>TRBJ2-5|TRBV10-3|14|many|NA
CAISEDRSQETQYF
TGTGCCATCAGCGAGGACCGGAGCCAAGAGACCCAGTACTTC
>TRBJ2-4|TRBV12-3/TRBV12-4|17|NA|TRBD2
CASSRTSGSWSKNIQYF
TGTGCCAGCAGTCGGACTAGCGGGAGTTGGTCCAAAAACATTCAGTACTTC
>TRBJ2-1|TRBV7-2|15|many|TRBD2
CASSRLAVTYNEQFF
TGTGCCAGCAGCCGACTAGCGGTAACCTACAATGAGCAGTTCTTC
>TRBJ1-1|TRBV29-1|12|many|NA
CSVVAGNTEAFF
TGCAGCGTTGTGGCAGGGAACACTGAAGCTTTCTTT
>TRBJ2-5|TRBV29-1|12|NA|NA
CSVAGYQETQYF
TGCAGCGTCGCAGGGTACCAAGAGACCCAGTACTTC
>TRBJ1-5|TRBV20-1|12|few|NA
CSAGTTDQPQHF
TGCAGTGCTGGGACCACGGATCAGCCCCAGCATTTT
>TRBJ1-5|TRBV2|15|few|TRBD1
CASGGQTFGNQPQHF
TGTGCCAGCGGGGGACAGACGTTTGGCAATCAGCCCCAGCATTTT
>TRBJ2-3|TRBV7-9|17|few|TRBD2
CASSSPLAGGITDTQYF
TGTGCCAGCAGCTCACCCCTAGCGGGAGGGATCACAGATACGCAGTATTTT
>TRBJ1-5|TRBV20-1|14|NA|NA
CSAREGGVNQPQHF
TGCAGTGCTAGAGAGGGGGGCGTCAATCAGCCCCAGCATTTT
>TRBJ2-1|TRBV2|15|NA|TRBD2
CASSVAGGPLNEQFF
TGTGCCAGCAGTGTGGCGGGAGGGCCCTTAAATGAGCAGTTCTTC
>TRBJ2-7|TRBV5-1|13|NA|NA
CASSLQMRDEQYF
TGCGCCAGCAGCCTCCAAATGAGGGACGAGCAGTACTTC
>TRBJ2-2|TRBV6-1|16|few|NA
CASSARLASNTGELFF
TGTGCCAGCAGTGCCCGTTTGGCATCGAACACCGGGGAGCTGTTTTTT
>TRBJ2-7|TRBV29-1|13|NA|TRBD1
CSVRTGGADEQYF
TGCAGCGTGAGGACAGGGGGGGCAGACGAGCAGTACTTC
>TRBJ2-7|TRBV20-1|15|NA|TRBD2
CSALGFRGRSYEQYF
TGCAGTGCCTTAGGGTTTCGCGGGAGGTCCTACGAGCAGTACTTC
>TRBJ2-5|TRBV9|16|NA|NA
CASSVDRGGSMETQYF
TGTGCCAGCAGCGTAGATAGAGGGGGTTCGATGGAGACCCAGTACTTC
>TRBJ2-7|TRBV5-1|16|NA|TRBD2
CASSSISGRMIDEQYF
TGCGCCAGCAGCTCCATCAGCGGGAGAATGATCGACGAGCAGTACTTC
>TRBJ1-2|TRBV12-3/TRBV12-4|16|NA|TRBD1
CASSLATGQGLSGYTF
TGTGCCAGCAGTTTAGCAACGGGACAGGGGTTAAGTGGCTACACCTTC
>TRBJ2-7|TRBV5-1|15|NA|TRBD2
CASSLAAGVAYEQYF
TGCGCCAGCAGCTTGGCAGCGGGAGTGGCCTACGAGCAGTACTTC
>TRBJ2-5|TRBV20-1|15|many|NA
CSATPVSQTQETQYF
TGCAGTGCTACCCCAGTATCGCAGACCCAAGAGACCCAGTACTTC
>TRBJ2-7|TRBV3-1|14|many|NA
CASSPLMGHYEQYF
TGTGCCAGCAGCCCCCTCATGGGGCACTACGAGCAGTACTTC
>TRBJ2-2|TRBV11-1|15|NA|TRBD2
CASSSLGGSTGELFF
TGTGCCAGCAGCTCGCTGGGCGGGAGCACCGGGGAGCTGTTTTTT
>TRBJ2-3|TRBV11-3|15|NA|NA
CASSLRSGGGDTQYF
TGTGCCAGCAGCTTAAGATCAGGGGGAGGGGATACGCAGTATTTT
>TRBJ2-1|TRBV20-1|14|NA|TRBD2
CSARPSGTSHEQFF
TGCAGTGCTAGACCCTCCGGGACTAGCCATGAGCAGTTCTTC
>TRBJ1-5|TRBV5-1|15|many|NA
CASSLGGGSNQPQHF
TGCGCCAGCAGCTTAGGTGGAGGGAGCAATCAGCCCCAGCATTTT